Listed below are T cell receptor beta chains from one sample, sequenced in a study of graft-versus-host responses after intestinal transplantation. Using immunoSEQ multiplex PCR, the repertoire was profiled, and TCRdb retains in-frame clones only, with some absent. The sample carries around 100,000 clones, more than 80% recorded once. Their antigens are not known. The specimen was unstimulated CD4+ T cells sorted from spleen or lymph node cells, collected before transplant. The receptors were sampled from a human donor who was the organ donor for an intestinal transplant. CDR3s include the opening cysteine and the closing phenylalanine or tryptophan. The order of the fields is clone size, D gene, V gene, J gene, CDR3 DNA, CDR3 protein. A D gene is named only where the DNA matches it firmly. A row's size may be missing; if present it is once, few, many or a size class.

>NA|TRBD1|TRBV10-2|TRBJ1-5
TGCGCCAGCAGTGGACAGGGAGATCAGCCCCAGCATTTT
CASSGQGDQPQHF
>NA|TRBD1|TRBV4-1|TRBJ2-5
TGCGCCAGCAGCCTGGGACAGGGGAAACAAGAGACCCAGTACTTC
CASSLGQGKQETQYF
>NA|NA|TRBV12-5|TRBJ2-7
TGTGCTAGTGGTTTGGTACCCCACAGGGTAGGTGACGAGCAGTACTTC
CASGLVPHRVGDEQYF
>NA|NA|TRBV20-1|TRBJ1-2
TGCAGTGGGTCAGGATCATATGGCTACACCTTC
CSGSGSYGYTF
>NA|TRBD2|TRBV6-6|TRBJ2-5
TGTGCCAGCAGTTACTCGAAAAGCGGGAGAGCAGAGACCCAGTACTTC
CASSYSKSGRAETQYF
>NA|NA|TRBV6-5|TRBJ2-1
TGTGCCAGCAGTTACGGACTGCGGAGTGAAAATGAGCAGTTCTTC
CASSYGLRSENEQFF
>NA|NA|TRBV19|TRBJ2-7
TGTGCCAGTAGTATAGTAGGGAGCTCCTACGAGCAGTACTTC
CASSIVGSSYEQYF
>NA|NA|TRBV15|TRBJ2-3
TGTGCCACCAGCAGAGAACTCCAGGGCTGGGCAGATACGCAGTATTTT
CATSRELQGWADTQYF
>NA|TRBD1|TRBV10-2|TRBJ1-5
TGCGCCAGCAGGGGACAGGGAGGCCAGCCCCAGCATTTT
CASRGQGGQPQHF
>NA|NA|TRBV20-1|TRBJ2-1
TGCAGTGCTATTATCAGCGATGAGCAGTTCTTC
CSAIISDEQFF
>NA|TRBD2|TRBV18|TRBJ2-1
TGTGCCAGCTCACCCGTAGGGACTAGCGTACAATACAATGAGCAGTTCTTC
CASSPVGTSVQYNEQFF
>once|NA|TRBV2|TRBJ2-3
TGTGCCAGCAAGGGACTCCTCCGCACAGATACGCAGTATTTT
CASKGLLRTDTQYF
>NA|TRBD2|TRBV28|TRBJ2-5
TGTGCCAGCAGTTTATTAGCGGGAGAGGGCGAGACCCAGTACTTC
CASSLLAGEGETQYF
>NA|TRBD2|TRBV2|TRBJ2-7
TGTGCCAGCAGTCCTAGGACTAGCGGTAACTCCTACGAGCAGTACTTC
CASSPRTSGNSYEQYF
>NA|NA|TRBV7-7|TRBJ2-1
TGTGCTAGCAGCTTAGTGGACGGCGACAATGAGCAGTTCTTC
CASSLVDGDNEQFF
>NA|TRBD1|TRBV9|TRBJ1-1
TGTGCCAGCAGCGCCCGGACAGGGCTCACTGAAGCTTTCTTT
CASSARTGLTEAFF
>NA|NA|TRBV9|TRBJ2-2
TGTGCCAGCACCCTGTCCGGACAGAACACCGGGGAGCTGTTTTTT
CASTLSGQNTGELFF
>NA|TRBD1|TRBV30|TRBJ2-7
TGTGCCTGGAGTCGAAAGCAGGGGGACGAGCAGTACTTC
CAWSRKQGDEQYF
>NA|NA|TRBV6-5|TRBJ1-5
TGTGCCAGCAGCCCCGGGACGGGGAAGGGGCCCCAGCATTTT
CASSPGTGKGPQHF
>NA|NA|TRBV28|TRBJ1-4
TGTGCCAGCAGAAGGGAGAAGGGCCATATTAATGAAAAACTGTTTTTT
CASRREKGHINEKLFF
>NA|NA|TRBV2|TRBJ2-3
TGTGCCAGCAGTGAAGAGAAGGGACTGAGCACAGATACGCAGTATTTT
CASSEEKGLSTDTQYF
>NA|TRBD2|TRBV7-2|TRBJ2-7
TGTGCCAGCAGCTTAGCGCGGTCGACTAGCGCTTACGAGCAGTACTTC
CASSLARSTSAYEQYF
>NA|NA|TRBV28|TRBJ2-7
TGTGCCAGCAGCTTTAGGGGGCTAGCGGCCTACGAGCAGTACTTC
CASSFRGLAAYEQYF
>NA|TRBD1|TRBV11-2|TRBJ1-1
TGTGCCAGCAGCTACGGCACGGGGACAGGTGAAGCTTTCTTT
CASSYGTGTGEAFF
>NA|TRBD2|TRBV5-1|TRBJ2-5
TGCGCCAGCAGCTTGGTAGGGACTAGCGGGCAAGAGACCCAGTACTTC
CASSLVGTSGQETQYF
>NA|NA|TRBV7-2|TRBJ2-1
TGTGCCAGCAGACAGGGCAATGAGCAGTTCTTC
CASRQGNEQFF